The clone carrying this T cell receptor beta chain was observed a few times. TCRdb independently ran MiXCR on the 5' RACE reads; one entry per CDR3 protein. The sample records around 250,000 distinct CDR3 sequences, around 10% being singletons. The data originate from a study of T-cell memory formation after mild COVID-19. Germline CDR1 is SGHTS and CDR2 is YDEGEE. The CDR3 loop spans 16 amino acids. Trimming stripped 0 bases from V and 2 bases from J, with 13 bases between. The rearrangement uses TRBV5-8 and TRBJ2-3; D is possibly TRBD2 (5 bases). The sequence derives from a man aged 18 to 30 who had mild COVID-19 (a few samples of this study predate the infection). Cell type and time point are not known. Sequencing was carried out using PBMCs or a T cell subset sorted from them (not recorded which). The CDR3 nucleotides read TGTGCCAGCAGCTTGGCGGGATTTTCCGACACAGATACGCAGTATTTT. Its translation is CASSLAGFSDTDTQYF. The complete variable domain, with remaining parts taken from reference TRBV5-8 and TRBJ2-3, reads EAGVTQSPTHLIKTRGQQATLRCSPISGHTSVYWYQQALGLGLQFLLWYDEGEERNRGNFPPRFSGRQFPNYSSELNVNALELEDSALYLCASSLAGFSDTDTQYFGPGTRLTVL.